Listed below are T cell receptor beta chains from one sample, sequenced in a study of PD-1 blockade in classical Hodgkin lymphoma. Sequencing used immunoSEQ multiplex PCR; TCRdb keeps in-frame clones, though not all of them. The sample consists of around 50,000 clones, approximately 76% of them appearing once. The sequencing here drew on peripheral blood mononuclear cells (PBMCs), taken before the fourth cycle of nivolumab. The receptors derive from a human donor with classical Hodgkin lymphoma. Both conserved end residues are part of each CDR3. Clone size is stated in some rows and not others, as once, few, many or a class when expanded.

CDR3: CASSLGGNNQPQHF
V: TRBV7-9
J: TRBJ1-5
size: NA

CDR3: CSALVGNTIYF
V: TRBV20-1
J: TRBJ1-3
size: NA

CDR3: CASSLEVALAAYNEQFF
V: TRBV7-9
J: TRBJ2-1
size: NA

CDR3: CASSEADNEQFF
V: TRBV10-1
J: TRBJ2-1
size: few

CDR3: CASSWVGAKNIQYF
V: TRBV5-6
J: TRBJ2-4
size: NA

CDR3: CASSIDFNYGYTF
V: TRBV5-1
J: TRBJ1-2
size: few

CDR3: CASSLGDRATKNIQYF
V: TRBV11-2
J: TRBJ2-4
size: NA

CDR3: CASSTPGLASNTGELFF
V: TRBV28
J: TRBJ2-2
size: NA

CDR3: CASTGGSYNEQFF
V: TRBV5-1
J: TRBJ2-1
size: once

CDR3: CAWSDAIDNEQFF
V: TRBV30
J: TRBJ2-1
size: NA

CDR3: CASSRLPGPAGELFF
V: TRBV4-1
J: TRBJ2-2
size: NA

CDR3: CTSSLTWAGSGSPKKDEQYF
V: TRBV1
J: TRBJ2-7
size: NA

CDR3: CASSLTHRGAGYGYTF
V: TRBV7-9
J: TRBJ1-2
size: NA

CDR3: CASSLFQGSSYNEQFF
V: TRBV28
J: TRBJ2-1
size: NA

CDR3: CASNGLVNTEAFF
V: TRBV19
J: TRBJ1-1
size: NA

CDR3: CASSLGPFEKLFF
V: TRBV5-6
J: TRBJ1-4
size: few

CDR3: CASNDPAFQHEQYF
V: TRBV28
J: TRBJ2-7
size: NA

CDR3: CASRLFSGRNNEQFF
V: TRBV7-8
J: TRBJ2-1
size: few

CDR3: CSVYGRFSYEQYF
V: TRBV29-1
J: TRBJ2-7
size: NA

CDR3: CASSLMQGANEQFF
V: TRBV5-4
J: TRBJ2-1
size: NA

CDR3: CASSLAEQMNTGELFF
V: TRBV5-1
J: TRBJ2-2
size: few

CDR3: CASSQDEWGAGSGEQYF
V: TRBV14
J: TRBJ2-7
size: NA

CDR3: CASEENTEAFF
V: TRBV19
J: TRBJ1-1
size: NA

CDR3: CASSLREIEETQYF
V: TRBV7-8
J: TRBJ2-5
size: NA

CDR3: CAIRGSTDTQYF
V: TRBV10-3
J: TRBJ2-3
size: NA

CDR3: CASSAGQTNQPQHF
V: TRBV9
J: TRBJ1-5
size: NA

CDR3: CAIRGLNSYEQYF
V: TRBV10-3
J: TRBJ2-7
size: NA

CDR3: CASSQEGPGQGFAGASYEQYF
V: TRBV4-1
J: TRBJ2-7
size: NA

CDR3: CASLFGTGAFYEQYF
V: TRBV10-2
J: TRBJ2-7
size: NA

CDR3: CSVDPWTGMNTEAFF
V: TRBV29-1
J: TRBJ1-1
size: NA

CDR3: CASSRLQGNSNQPQHF
V: TRBV19
J: TRBJ1-5
size: NA

CDR3: CASSRLTGNNEQFF
V: TRBV7-8
J: TRBJ2-1
size: once

CDR3: CASSPLIEANTEAFF
V: TRBV13
J: TRBJ1-1
size: NA

CDR3: CASSVGTSDNNEQFF
V: TRBV9
J: TRBJ2-1
size: few

CDR3: CASSFFGDEQFF
V: TRBV5-1
J: TRBJ2-1
size: NA

CDR3: CASSIYRIGTEAFF
V: TRBV19
J: TRBJ1-1
size: NA

CDR3: CASSPYGGSLNEKLFF
V: TRBV11-2
J: TRBJ1-4
size: NA

CDR3: CASSQVAGGSTGELFF
V: TRBV4-2
J: TRBJ2-2
size: few

CDR3: CASRRDGGSSPLHF
V: TRBV25-1
J: TRBJ1-6
size: NA

CDR3: CASSEQRQVPFYEQYF
V: TRBV28
J: TRBJ2-7
size: NA

CDR3: CASSQGRAGGEQYF
V: TRBV11-1
J: TRBJ2-7
size: NA

CDR3: CASSRTGWVGVSGANVLTF
V: TRBV5-6
J: TRBJ2-6
size: NA

CDR3: CASSGVDYTQYF
V: TRBV6-4
J: TRBJ2-3
size: once

CDR3: CASTSWGDYTEAFF
V: TRBV19
J: TRBJ1-1
size: NA

CDR3: CASSQGTAGNEKLFF
V: TRBV11-3
J: TRBJ1-4
size: NA

CDR3: CASSLAGRNLGPKETQYF
V: TRBV7-6
J: TRBJ2-5
size: NA

CDR3: CAWSRWGSQPQHF
V: TRBV30
J: TRBJ1-5
size: NA

CDR3: CAISDPTSGRGTGELFF
V: TRBV10-3
J: TRBJ2-2
size: few

CDR3: CASSYLGQGVFGYTF
V: TRBV6-5
J: TRBJ1-2
size: NA

CDR3: CASSLSGDNKNIQYF
V: TRBV6-5
J: TRBJ2-4
size: NA